This section outlines one TCR beta chain sequence together with its context. CDR3 length: 16 amino acids. V was pared by 8 bases and J by 0 bases, with 19 bases between. The germline V gene encodes CDR1 MDHEN and CDR2 SYDVKM. This entry comes from a study of shared clonotypes between healthy human individuals. Data came from immunoSEQ multiplex PCR; TCRdb stores just in-frame clones and leaves some out. The sample holds about 490,000 clones; approximately 79% are singletons and the top ten take 10% to 15%. The sequencing input was PBMCs. This chain uses TRBV28 with TRBJ1-1; a possible D gene is TRBD1 (6 bases). The TCR comes from a woman in her thirties or forties in good health. Some clones in this sample may be carry-over from other donors' samples. The CDR3 DNA reads as TGTGCCAGCCACCGGGGGGGGCCGGAAATGAACACTGAAGCTTTCTTT. Protein: CASHRGGPEMNTEAFF. Filled out from reference TRBV28 and TRBJ1-1, the complete variable domain reads DVKVTQSSRYLVKRTGEKVFLECVQDMDHENMFWYRQDPGLGLRLIYFSYDVKMKEKGDIPEGYSVSREKKERFSLILESASTNQTSMYLCASHRGGPEMNTEAFFGQGTRLTVV.